Following are 8 T cell receptor beta chains from one sample sequenced in a study of regulatory T cells in long-lasting Graves disease (dated by TCRdb to about 2021). The library came from multiplex PCR. The sequencing machine was an Illumina HiSeq 4000. TCR beta libraries were built with iRepertoire HTBI primers and Arm-PCR amplification of CDR3 regions. Starting from the raw public reads, TCRdb applied fastp trimming at Q25, assembled clones with MiXCR and retained in-frame beta chains. Every entry covers one CDR3 protein and lists the most common genes and DNA from its rows. The table for this sample lists about 460,000 distinct CDR3 sequences; 14% of them were counted only once. Over 15% of the sample is in the top ten clones. This sample's time point label indicates: newly diagnosed GD, antithyroid drugs for less than 3 months. For both TCR sequencing and RNA sequencing, RNA was extracted from PBMCs using TRIzol.

This sample also appeared in a second study, on T cells in Graves' hyperthyroidism and ophthalmopathy.

Sequencing used peripheral blood mononuclear cells (PBMCs), obtained at new diagnosis, from a patient treated with antithyroid drugs. The receptors originated from a woman between 50 and 59 years old with Graves disease. Donor details come from another sample of the same person, matched by shared clones.

In DNA form, the CDR3 reads TGTGCCAGCAGCCCGCGACAGTACTACAATGAGCAGTTCTTC. Translating it yields CASSPRQYYNEQFF. The rearrangement joins TRBV3-1 to TRBJ2-1; maybe TRBD1 (5 bases). The ends were cut back, 4 bases at V and 3 bases at J, with 10 bases in the middle. This CDR3 comprises 14 residues. Germline V gene sequence: CDR1 LGHDT, CDR2 YNNKEL (reference sequence).

This chain uses TRBV18 with TRBJ2-7, with D unclear. Trimming left V 5 bases short and J 0 bases short, with 8 bases between. The CDR3 has 13 amino acids. Germline CDR1 KGHSH, CDR2 LQKENI. The CDR3 DNA reads TGTGCCAGCTCAAGCCCCGTCTCCTACGAGCAGTACTTC. It yields the protein CASSSPVSYEQYF.

This chain joins TRBV7-9 and TRBJ1-2, with a weak D call TRBD1 (6 bases). CDR3 size: 14 residues. The germline V gene has CDR1 SEHNR and CDR2 FQNEAQ (reference sequence). V lost 5 bases, J lost 6 bases, and 16 bases lay in between. CDR3 loop: CASSEPQGFNGYTF. The CDR3 DNA reads TGTGCCAGCAGCGAACCACAGGGTTTCAATGGCTACACCTTC.

This clonotype was counted a few times. CDR3 loop: CSASSGTGGEGYTF. In nucleotides, the CDR3 is TGCAGTGCCTCCTCCGGGACAGGGGGTGAAGGCTACACCTTC. The chain combines TRBV20-1 with TRBJ1-2; 11 bases align to TRBD1. Per the germline V gene, CDR1 is DFQATT and CDR2 is SNEGSKA (reference sequence). J was trimmed by 8 bases and V by 6 bases; bases with no gene match: 11. The CDR3 is made up of 14 amino acids.

This clonotype was seen at least ten times. The CDR3 DNA sequence: TGTGCCAGCACCCTTGACAGGGCCACAGATACGCAGTATTTT. This encodes CASTLDRATDTQYF. V usage is TRBV6-2 or TRBV6-3 and J usage is TRBJ2-3, with 7 bases that match TRBD1. Germline V gene sequence: CDR1 MNHEY, CDR2 SVGEGT. The ends lost 7 bases at V and 2 bases at J; junction bases unmatched: 6. There are 14 residues in the CDR3.

This clonotype appeared a few times. The V gene is TRBV10-3, the J gene TRBJ2-1; 12 nucleotides line up with TRBD2. The CDR3 is 15 amino acids. Germline CDR1 and CDR2: ENHRY and SYGVKD. Trimming cost V 8 bases and J 6 bases; bases outside gene matches: 8. CDR3 region: CAISRPGLAGNEQFF. The CDR3 nucleotides read TGTGCCATCTCACGGCCGGGACTAGCGGGCAATGAGCAGTTCTTC.

A word on this clonotype: A far larger clone is one base from this, pointing to a likely read error. This rearrangement joins TRBV11-2 to TRBJ2-4; no clear D gene. The CDR3 runs to 15 residues. Germline V gene data show CDR1 as SGHAT and CDR2 as FQNNGV. CDR3 amino acids: CASSLVLRAPYGYAF. The CDR3 coding sequence is TGTGCCAGCAGCTTAGTGCTAAGGGCTCCCTATGGCTACGCCTTC.

This clonotype came up many times. The rearrangement joins TRBV5-6 to TRBJ2-6; D remains unclear. This CDR3 contains 15 residues. V dropped 4 bases and J dropped 1 base, with 9 bases sitting between them. The germline V gene has CDR1 SGHDT and CDR2 YYEEEE. DNA for the CDR3: TGTGCCAGCAGCCCAGGTTTTTCTGGGGCCAACGTCCTGACTTTC. The encoded protein is CASSPGFSGANVLTF.